The rows below give T cell receptor beta chains drawn from one sample of a study of Graves' ophthalmopathy and Graves' hyperthyroidism. From the multiplex PCR reads, TCRdb called clonotypes with MiXCR, one entry per CDR3 protein. The sample has some 1.1 million distinct CDR3 sequences, 36% seen once. The material sequenced was peripheral blood or thyroid tissue (not recorded which). These receptors all stem from an adult man with Graves' hyperthyroidism. Both conserved end residues are part of each CDR3. Each record gives: clone size, D gene, J gene, V gene, CDR3 protein, CDR3 DNA. The D gene is left open where the match is weak. Some rows have no size entry. The others give once, few or many, or a class for an expanded clone.

clone_size: many
d_call: .
j_call: TRBJ1-5
v_call: TRBV19
cdr3_aa: CASNPLPGLNQPQHF
cdr3_nt: TGTGCCAGTAACCCCCTCCCAGGGCTCAATCAGCCCCAGCATTTT

clone_size: few
d_call: .
j_call: TRBJ2-7
v_call: TRBV7-6
cdr3_aa: CASSLGPFPEQYF
cdr3_nt: TGTGCCAGCAGCTTAGGGCCCTTCCCCGAGCAGTACTTC

clone_size: .
d_call: TRBD1
j_call: TRBJ1-2
v_call: TRBV7-9
cdr3_aa: CASSLGRDRSYGYTF
cdr3_nt: TGTGCCAGCAGCCTCGGCCGGGACAGATCCTATGGCTACACCTTC

clone_size: many
d_call: .
j_call: TRBJ1-1
v_call: TRBV19
cdr3_aa: CASSIAGFGEAFF
cdr3_nt: TGTGCCAGTAGTATAGCGGGGTTCGGTGAAGCTTTCTTT

clone_size: .
d_call: TRBD1
j_call: TRBJ1-6
v_call: TRBV18
cdr3_aa: CASSPERQGISPLHF
cdr3_nt: TGTGCCAGCTCACCGGAGAGACAGGGAATCTCACCCCTCCACTTT

clone_size: .
d_call: TRBD2
j_call: TRBJ2-2
v_call: TRBV11-2
cdr3_aa: CASSLLGTSAGATGELFF
cdr3_nt: TGTGCCAGCAGCTTACTTGGGACTAGCGCGGGAGCGACCGGGGAGCTGTTTTTT

clone_size: .
d_call: .
j_call: TRBJ2-3
v_call: TRBV10-3
cdr3_aa: CAISTNTLTDTQYF
cdr3_nt: TGTGCCATCAGCACTAACACTCTGACAGATACGCAGTATTTT

clone_size: .
d_call: TRBD2
j_call: TRBJ2-7
v_call: TRBV7-9
cdr3_aa: CASSLGKHTRTRTYEQYF
cdr3_nt: TGTGCCAGCAGCCTAGGAAAACACACCAGGACTAGAACCTACGAGCAGTACTTC

clone_size: many
d_call: .
j_call: TRBJ1-6
v_call: TRBV9
cdr3_aa: CASSPHAGHSPLHF
cdr3_nt: TGTGCCAGCAGCCCCCACGCCGGGCATTCACCCCTCCACTTT

clone_size: few
d_call: .
j_call: TRBJ1-1
v_call: TRBV20-1
cdr3_aa: CSARGGHRGRNTEAFF
cdr3_nt: TGCAGTGCTAGGGGGGGACATCGGGGACGGAACACTGAAGCTTTCTTT

clone_size: .
d_call: TRBD1
j_call: TRBJ2-7
v_call: TRBV29-1
cdr3_aa: CSVSTGTAYEQYF
cdr3_nt: TGCAGCGTCTCAACCGGGACAGCATACGAGCAGTACTTC

clone_size: .
d_call: .
j_call: TRBJ1-2
v_call: TRBV7-8
cdr3_aa: CASSYRARGYTF
cdr3_nt: TGTGCCAGCAGCTACCGGGCGAGGGGCTACACCTTC

clone_size: .
d_call: .
j_call: TRBJ2-2
v_call: TRBV4-3
cdr3_aa: CASSQDLGVGGELFF
cdr3_nt: TGCGCCAGCAGCCAAGATCTGGGGGTAGGAGGGGAGCTGTTTTTT

clone_size: .
d_call: TRBD2
j_call: TRBJ2-7
v_call: TRBV20-1
cdr3_aa: CSARDRPGLAVRNEQYF
cdr3_nt: TGCAGTGCTAGAGATCGTCCGGGACTAGCCGTAAGGAACGAGCAGTACTTC

clone_size: .
d_call: .
j_call: TRBJ1-4
v_call: TRBV28
cdr3_aa: CATRHPLVEKLVF
cdr3_nt: TGTGCCACGAGACACCCCCTAGTAGAAAAACTGGTTTTT

clone_size: .
d_call: TRBD2
j_call: TRBJ2-7
v_call: TRBV11-2
cdr3_aa: CASSLVRLAATYEQYF
cdr3_nt: TGTGCCAGCAGCTTAGTAAGACTAGCGGCCACATACGAGCAGTACTTC

clone_size: .
d_call: .
j_call: TRBJ1-3
v_call: TRBV10-3
cdr3_aa: CAITQGVGNTIYF
cdr3_nt: TGTGCCATCACGCAGGGTGTAGGAAACACCATATATTTT